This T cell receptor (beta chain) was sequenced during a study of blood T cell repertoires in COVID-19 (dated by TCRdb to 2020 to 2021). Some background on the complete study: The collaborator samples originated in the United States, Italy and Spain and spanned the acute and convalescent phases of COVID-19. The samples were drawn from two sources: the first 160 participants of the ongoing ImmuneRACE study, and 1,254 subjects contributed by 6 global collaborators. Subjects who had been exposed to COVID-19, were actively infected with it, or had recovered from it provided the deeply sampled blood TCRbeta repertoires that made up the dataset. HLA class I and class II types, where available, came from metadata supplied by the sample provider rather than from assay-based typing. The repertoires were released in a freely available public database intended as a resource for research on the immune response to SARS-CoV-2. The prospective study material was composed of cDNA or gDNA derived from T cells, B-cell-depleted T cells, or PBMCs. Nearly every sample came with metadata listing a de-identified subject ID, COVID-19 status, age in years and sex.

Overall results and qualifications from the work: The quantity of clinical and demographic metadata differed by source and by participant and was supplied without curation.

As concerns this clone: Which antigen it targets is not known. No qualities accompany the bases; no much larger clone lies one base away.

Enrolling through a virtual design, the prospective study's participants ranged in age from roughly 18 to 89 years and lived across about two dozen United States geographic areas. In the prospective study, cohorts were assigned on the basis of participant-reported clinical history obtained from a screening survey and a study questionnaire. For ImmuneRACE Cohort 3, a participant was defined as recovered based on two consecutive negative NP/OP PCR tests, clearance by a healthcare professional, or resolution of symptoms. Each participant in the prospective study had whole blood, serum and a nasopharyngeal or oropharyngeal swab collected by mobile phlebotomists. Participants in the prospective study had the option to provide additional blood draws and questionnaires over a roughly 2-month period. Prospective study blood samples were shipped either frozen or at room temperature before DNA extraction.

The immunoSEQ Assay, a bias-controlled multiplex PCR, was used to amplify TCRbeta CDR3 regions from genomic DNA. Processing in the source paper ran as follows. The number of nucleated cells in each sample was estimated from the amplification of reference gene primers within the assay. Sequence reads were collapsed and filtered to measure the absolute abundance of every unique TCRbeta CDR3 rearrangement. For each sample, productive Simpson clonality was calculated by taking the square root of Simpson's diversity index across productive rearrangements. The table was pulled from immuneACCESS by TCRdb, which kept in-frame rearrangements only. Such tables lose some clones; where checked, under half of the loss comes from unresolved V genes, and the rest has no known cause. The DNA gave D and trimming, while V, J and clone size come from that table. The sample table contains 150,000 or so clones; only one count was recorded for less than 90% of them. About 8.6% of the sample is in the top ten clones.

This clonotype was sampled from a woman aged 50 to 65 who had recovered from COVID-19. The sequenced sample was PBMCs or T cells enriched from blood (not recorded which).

The DNA sequence follows: TGTGCCAGCAGCCCTGGACAGGCTAAGTCACCCCTCCACTTT. It translates to CASSPGQAKSPLHF. Recombination connected TRBV4-2 to TRBJ1-6, and 7 junction bases match TRBD1. Trimming accounts for 4 bases at V and 10 bases at J, while the number of junction bases matched to no gene is 7. CDR1 LGHNA and CDR2 YNFKEQ are derived from the germline V gene. CDR3 length: 14 amino acids, cysteine to phenylalanine. The CDR3 DNA has 42 bases and is translated from base 1.